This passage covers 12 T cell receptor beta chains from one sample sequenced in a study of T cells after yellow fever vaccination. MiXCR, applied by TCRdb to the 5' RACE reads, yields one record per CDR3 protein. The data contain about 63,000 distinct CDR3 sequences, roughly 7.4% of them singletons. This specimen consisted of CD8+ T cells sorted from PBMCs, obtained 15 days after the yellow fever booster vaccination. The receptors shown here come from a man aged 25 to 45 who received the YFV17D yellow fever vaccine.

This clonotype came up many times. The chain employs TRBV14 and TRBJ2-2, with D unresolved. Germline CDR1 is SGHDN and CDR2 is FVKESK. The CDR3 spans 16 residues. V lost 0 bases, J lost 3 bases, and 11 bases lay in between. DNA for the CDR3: TGTGCCAGCAGCCAAGATCTGGGTTTTGACACCGGGGAGCTGTTTTTT. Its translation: CASSQDLGFDTGELFF.

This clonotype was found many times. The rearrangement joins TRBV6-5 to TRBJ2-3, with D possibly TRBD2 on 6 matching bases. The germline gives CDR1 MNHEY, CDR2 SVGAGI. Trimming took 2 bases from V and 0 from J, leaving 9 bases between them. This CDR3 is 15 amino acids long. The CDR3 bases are TGTGCCAGCAGTTACGACGGGACTAGCACAGATACGCAGTATTTT. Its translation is CASSYDGTSTDTQYF.

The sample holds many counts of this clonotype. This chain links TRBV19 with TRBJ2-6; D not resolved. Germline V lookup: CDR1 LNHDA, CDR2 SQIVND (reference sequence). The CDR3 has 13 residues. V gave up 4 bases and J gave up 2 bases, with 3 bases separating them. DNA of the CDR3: TGTGCCAGTAGTACCGCTGGGGCCAACGTCCTGACTTTC. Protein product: CASSTAGANVLTF.

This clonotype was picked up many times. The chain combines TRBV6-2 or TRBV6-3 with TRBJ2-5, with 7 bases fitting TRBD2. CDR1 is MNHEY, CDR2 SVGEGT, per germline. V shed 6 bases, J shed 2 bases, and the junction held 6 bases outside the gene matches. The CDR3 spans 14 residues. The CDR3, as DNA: TGTGCCAGCAGGCGGGAGCTCTATCAAGAGACCCAGTACTTC. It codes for CASRRELYQETQYF.

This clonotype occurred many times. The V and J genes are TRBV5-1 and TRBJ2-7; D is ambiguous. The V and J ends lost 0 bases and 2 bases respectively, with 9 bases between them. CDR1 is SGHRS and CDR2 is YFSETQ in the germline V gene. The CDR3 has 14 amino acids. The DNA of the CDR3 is TGCGCCAGCAGCTTGGGCCTCAGAACCTACGAGCAGTACTTC. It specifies CASSLGLRTYEQYF.

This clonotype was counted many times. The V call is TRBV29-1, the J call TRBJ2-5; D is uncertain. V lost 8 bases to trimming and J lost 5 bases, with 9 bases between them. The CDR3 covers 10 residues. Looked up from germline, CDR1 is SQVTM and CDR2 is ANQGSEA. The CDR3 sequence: CSSSMETQYF. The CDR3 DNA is TGCAGCTCCAGCATGGAGACCCAGTACTTC.

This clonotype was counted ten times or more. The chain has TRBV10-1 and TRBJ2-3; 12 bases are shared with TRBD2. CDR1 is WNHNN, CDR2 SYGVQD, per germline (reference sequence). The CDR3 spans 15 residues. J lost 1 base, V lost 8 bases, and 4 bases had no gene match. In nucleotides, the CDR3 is TGCGCCAGCGGGGGACTAGCGGGCCGCACAGATACGCAGTATTTT. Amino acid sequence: CASGGLAGRTDTQYF.

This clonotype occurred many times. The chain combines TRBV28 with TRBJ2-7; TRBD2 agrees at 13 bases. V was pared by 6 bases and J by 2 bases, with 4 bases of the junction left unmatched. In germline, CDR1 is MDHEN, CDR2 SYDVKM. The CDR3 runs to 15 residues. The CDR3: CASSQGLAGAYEQYF. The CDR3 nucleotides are TGTGCCAGCAGCCAAGGACTAGCGGGAGCCTACGAGCAGTACTTC.

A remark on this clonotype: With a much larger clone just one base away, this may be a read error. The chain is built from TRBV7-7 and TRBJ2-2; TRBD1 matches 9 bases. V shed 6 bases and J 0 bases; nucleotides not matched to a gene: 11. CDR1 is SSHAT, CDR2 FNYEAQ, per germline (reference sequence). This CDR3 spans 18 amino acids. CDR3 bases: TGTGCCAGCAGATCTAAACGGGACAGGGTGCCGAACACCGGGGAGCTGTTTTTT. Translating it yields CASRSKRDRVPNTGELFF.

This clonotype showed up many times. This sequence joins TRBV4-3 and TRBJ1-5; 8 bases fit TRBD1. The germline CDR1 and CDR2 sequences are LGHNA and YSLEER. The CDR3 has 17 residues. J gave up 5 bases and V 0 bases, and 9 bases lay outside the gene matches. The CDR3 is CASSQDLMDRDDQPQHF. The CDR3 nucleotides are TGCGCCAGCAGCCAAGATTTGATGGACAGGGACGATCAGCCCCAGCATTTT.

CDR3 sequence (DNA): TGTGCCAGCAGCTTACTAGCGGGAGACGCGACAGATACGCAGTATTTT. Translation gives CASSLLAGDATDTQYF. J is TRBJ2-3 and V is TRBV7-9, with 10 bases matching TRBD2. Trimming cost V 2 bases and J 3 bases; bases outside gene matches: 5. The CDR3 contains 16 residues. The germline CDR1 and CDR2 sequences are SEHNR and FQNEAQ (reference sequence).

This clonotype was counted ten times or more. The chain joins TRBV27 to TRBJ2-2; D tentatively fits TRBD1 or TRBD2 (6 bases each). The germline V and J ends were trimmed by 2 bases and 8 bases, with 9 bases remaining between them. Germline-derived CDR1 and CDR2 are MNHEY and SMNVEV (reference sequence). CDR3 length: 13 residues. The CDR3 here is CASSLGGQGELFF. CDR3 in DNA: TGTGCCAGCAGTTTAGGGGGGCAAGGGGAGCTGTTTTTT.